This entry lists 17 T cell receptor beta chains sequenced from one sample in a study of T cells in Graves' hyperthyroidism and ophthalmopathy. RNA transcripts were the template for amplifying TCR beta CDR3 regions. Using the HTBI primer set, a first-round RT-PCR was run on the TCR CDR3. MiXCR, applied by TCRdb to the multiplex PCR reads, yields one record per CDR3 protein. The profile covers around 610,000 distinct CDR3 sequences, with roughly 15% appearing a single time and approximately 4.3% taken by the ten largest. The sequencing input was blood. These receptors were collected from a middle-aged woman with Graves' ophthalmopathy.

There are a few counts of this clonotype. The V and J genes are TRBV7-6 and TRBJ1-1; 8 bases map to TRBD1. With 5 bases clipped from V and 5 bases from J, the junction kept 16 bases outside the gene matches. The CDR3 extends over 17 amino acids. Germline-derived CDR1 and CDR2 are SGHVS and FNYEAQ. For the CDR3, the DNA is TGTGCCAGCAGCCCGCCTATGTACAGGGGGAAGGGAACTGAAGCTTTCTTT. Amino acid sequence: CASSPPMYRGKGTEAFF.

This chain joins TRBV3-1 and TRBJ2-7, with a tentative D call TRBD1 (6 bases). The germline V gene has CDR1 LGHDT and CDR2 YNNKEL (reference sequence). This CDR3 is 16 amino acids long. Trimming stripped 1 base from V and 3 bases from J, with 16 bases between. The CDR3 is CASSQVPGALGYEQYF. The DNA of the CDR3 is TGTGCCAGCAGCCAAGTGCCAGGGGCTTTGGGCTACGAGCAGTACTTC.

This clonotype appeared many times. This chain's CDR3 is CASSQRGEPYETQYF. DNA of the CDR3: TGTGCCAGCAGCCAAAGGGGCGAACCATATGAGACCCAGTACTTC. The chain recombines TRBV7-2 with TRBJ2-5; tentatively, D is TRBD1 (5 bases). There are 15 residues in the CDR3. Per the germline V gene, CDR1 is SGHTA and CDR2 is FQGNSA. V was trimmed by 5 bases and J by 5 bases, leaving 18 bases between them.

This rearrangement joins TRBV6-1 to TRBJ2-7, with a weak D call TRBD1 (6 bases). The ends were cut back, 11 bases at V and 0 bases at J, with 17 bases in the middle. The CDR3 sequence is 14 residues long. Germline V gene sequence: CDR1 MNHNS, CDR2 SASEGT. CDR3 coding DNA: TGTGCCGTATCCCCAGGGGAGAGCTCCTACGAGCAGTACTTC. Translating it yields CAVSPGESSYEQYF.

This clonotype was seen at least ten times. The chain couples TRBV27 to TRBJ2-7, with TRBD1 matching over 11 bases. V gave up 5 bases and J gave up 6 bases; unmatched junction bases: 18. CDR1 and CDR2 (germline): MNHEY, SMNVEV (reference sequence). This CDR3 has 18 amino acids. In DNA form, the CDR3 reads TGTGCCAGCAGTCCGAGGGGACAGGGGGACGCGTATCGACTCGAGCAGTACTTC. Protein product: CASSPRGQGDAYRLEQYF.

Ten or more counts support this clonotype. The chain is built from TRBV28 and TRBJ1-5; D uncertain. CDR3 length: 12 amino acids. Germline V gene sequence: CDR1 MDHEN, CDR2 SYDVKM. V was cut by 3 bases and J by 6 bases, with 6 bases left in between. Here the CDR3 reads CASSFLGQPQHF. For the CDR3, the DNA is TGTGCCAGCAGTTTCCTGGGTCAGCCCCAGCATTTT.

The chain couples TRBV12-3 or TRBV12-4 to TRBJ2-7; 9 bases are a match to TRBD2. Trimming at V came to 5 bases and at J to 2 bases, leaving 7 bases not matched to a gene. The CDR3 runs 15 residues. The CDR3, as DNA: TGTGCCAGCAGTCCCCAGCTAGCGGGAACCTACGAGCAGTACTTC. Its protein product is CASSPQLAGTYEQYF.

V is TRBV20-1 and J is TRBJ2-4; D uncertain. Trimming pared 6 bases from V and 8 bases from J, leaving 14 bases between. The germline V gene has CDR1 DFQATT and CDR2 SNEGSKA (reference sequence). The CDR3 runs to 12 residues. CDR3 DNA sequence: TGCAGTGCCCTACGCGAGAGTGACATTCAGTACTTC. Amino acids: CSALRESDIQYF.

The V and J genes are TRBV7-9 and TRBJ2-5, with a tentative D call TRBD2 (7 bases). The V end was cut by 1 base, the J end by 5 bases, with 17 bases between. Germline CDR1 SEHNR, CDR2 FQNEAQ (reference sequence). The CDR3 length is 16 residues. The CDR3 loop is CASSLVGRGAGETQYF. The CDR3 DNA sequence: TGTGCCAGCAGCTTAGTAGGACGGGGGGCTGGGGAGACCCAGTACTTC.

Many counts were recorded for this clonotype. The CDR3 nucleotides are TGTGCCAGCAGTTACTCTAGCGGGGTCTACGAGCAGTACTTC. Its translation: CASSYSSGVYEQYF. The chain joins TRBV6-5 to TRBJ2-7; 8 bases fit TRBD2. V lost 0 bases, J lost 3 bases, and 1 base stayed unmatched. In germline, CDR1 is MNHEY, CDR2 SVGAGI. The CDR3 has 14 residues.

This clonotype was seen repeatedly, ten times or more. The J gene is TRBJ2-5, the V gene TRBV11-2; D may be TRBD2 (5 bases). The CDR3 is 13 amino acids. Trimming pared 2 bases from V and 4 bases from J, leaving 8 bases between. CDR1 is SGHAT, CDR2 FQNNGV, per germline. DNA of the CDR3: TGTGCCAGCAGCTTATGGGAGAGAGAGACCCAGTACTTC. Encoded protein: CASSLWERETQYF.

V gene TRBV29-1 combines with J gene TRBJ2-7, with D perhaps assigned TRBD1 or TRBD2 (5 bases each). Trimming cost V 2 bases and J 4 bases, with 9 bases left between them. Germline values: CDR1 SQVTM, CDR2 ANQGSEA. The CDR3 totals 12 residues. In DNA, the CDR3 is TGCAGCGTTGAACAGGGCGGGTACGAGCAGTACTTC. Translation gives CSVEQGGYEQYF.

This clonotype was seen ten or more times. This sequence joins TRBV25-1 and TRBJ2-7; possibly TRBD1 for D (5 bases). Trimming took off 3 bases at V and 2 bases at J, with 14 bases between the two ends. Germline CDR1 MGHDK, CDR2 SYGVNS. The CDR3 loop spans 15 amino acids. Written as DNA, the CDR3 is TGTGCCAGCAGTGATAGGGGTAGTGGGACCTACGAGCAGTACTTC. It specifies CASSDRGSGTYEQYF.

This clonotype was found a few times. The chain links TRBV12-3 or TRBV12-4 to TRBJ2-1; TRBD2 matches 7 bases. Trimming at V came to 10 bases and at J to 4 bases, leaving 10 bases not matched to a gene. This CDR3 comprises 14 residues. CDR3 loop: CATRGTTIYNEQFF. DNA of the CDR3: TGTGCCACGCGGGGGACTACCATTTACAATGAGCAGTTCTTC.

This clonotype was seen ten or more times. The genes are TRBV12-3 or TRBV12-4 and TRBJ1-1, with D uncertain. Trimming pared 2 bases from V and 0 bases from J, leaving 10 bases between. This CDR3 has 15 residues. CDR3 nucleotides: TGTGCCAGCAGTTTAAAAATAGATGTGAACACTGAAGCTTTCTTT. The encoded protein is CASSLKIDVNTEAFF.

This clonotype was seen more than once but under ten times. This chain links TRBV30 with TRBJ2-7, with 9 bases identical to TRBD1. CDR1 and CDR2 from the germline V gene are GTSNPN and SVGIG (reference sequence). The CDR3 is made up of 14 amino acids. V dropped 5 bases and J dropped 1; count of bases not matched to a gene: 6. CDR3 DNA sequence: TGTGCCTGGGAAGCCGGGACAGGGTCCTACGAGCAGTACTTC. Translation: CAWEAGTGSYEQYF.

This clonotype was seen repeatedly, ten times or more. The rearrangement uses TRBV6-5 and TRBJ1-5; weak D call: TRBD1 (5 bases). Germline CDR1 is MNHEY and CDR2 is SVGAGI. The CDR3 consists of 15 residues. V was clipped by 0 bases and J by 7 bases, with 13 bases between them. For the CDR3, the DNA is TGTGCCAGCAGTTACTCTAACCAGGGAGGACAGCCCCAGCATTTT. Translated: CASSYSNQGGQPQHF.